This record covers a single T cell receptor (beta chain). This clone's antigen is unknown. Per-base qualities were not stored, and no clone one base away is much larger. The cohort was made up of approximately 670 healthy bone marrow donors. At the time of sampling, every cohort member was nominally healthy, though immune exposures that went unrecorded were likely present. The donor tested CMV seronegative and was one of the 352 seronegative cohort members. Every donor gave a peripheral blood sample, and the peripheral blood mononuclear cells from that sample were used for TCR beta sequencing. The Qiagen DNeasy Blood Extraction Kit was used to extract genomic DNA from the blood cell samples. The source of the sample is a study of cytomegalovirus exposure and HLA in healthy donors (dated by TCRdb to 2017 to 2019). With respect to the entire study: An earlier analysis of some 600 of the donors reported about 260 Gb of sequence data and about 120 million unique TCR beta sequences obtained from some 200 million T cells. An early release covering roughly 580 HLA-typed donors comprised roughly 300 gigabases of sequencing data and 65 million to 100 million unique TCR sequences. Of the 300 to 500 genotyped donors, approximately 81% were placed in the genetic ancestry cluster associated with self-reported Caucasian donors. The study was designed to test whether signatures of past pathogen exposure could be identified by cataloging public T cell receptors. The T cell repertoires of 670 or so subjects were profiled by immunosequencing and related to cytomegalovirus serostatus. Besides the first cohort of hundreds of subjects, a separate validation cohort made up of 90 to 150 different subjects was used. High-throughput TCR immunosequencing, statistical association of individual TCRs with disease status, and machine learning were combined to predict cytomegalovirus infection status. A later analysis re-examined previously published TCR beta repertoires from 600 to 700 donors and added high-resolution HLA genotyping to investigate patterns of TCR occurrence. Rather than using new phenotypic data, the later analysis identified candidate immune exposures from TCR beta sequences and from how often those sequences occurred across donors. An earlier analysis of several hundred of the donors used high-throughput TCR beta sequencing to judge whether each TCR beta V gene segment behaved as functional or pseudogenic. Donor age, sex, ethnicity and CMV serostatus were compiled together with the repertoire data. In a later genetic analysis, genome-wide SNP genotypes for about three fifths of the 666 donors were used, and that subset was treated as a discovery cohort. Every discovery cohort repertoire had been produced on one sequencing platform. Class I and class II HLA loci were covered by the typing at four-digit resolution. The number of typed donors differed by locus: about 620-640 for A, B, C, DRB1 and DQB1; 522 for DQA1; 606 for DPA1; and approximately 450 for DPB1. Roughly 5 DR-DQ haplotypes were handled as single units for association and clustering because linkage in the cohort was strong. Among 300 to 500 genotyped donors of the cohort, an average of around 240,000 unique TCR beta nucleotide sequences was sequenced per donor, of which about 18% were non-productive.

Overall study results and their limits: Correlated functional status among segregating V segments might be attributable to linkage disequilibrium, but an unknown experimental factor could not be ruled out. Sequencing depth was assumed to be roughly uniform across donors in the presence/absence analyses, though that assumption may not hold. In a later analysis, HLA-associated TCR beta chains were found to be more clonally expanded and to have lower generation probabilities than equally common non-associated chains. In this cohort, only TCR beta chains were sequenced, and detectable features were limited by the absence of alpha or paired-chain data. At a false discovery rate of 0.05, a later analysis linked around 15,000 TCR beta sequences to specific HLA alleles. It was suggested by the authors that the approach could potentially be generalized to other disease states and immunological phenotypes. A cluster of highly shared sequence variants was judged likely to represent a technical artifact of the sequencing pipeline. According to a later analysis, parvovirus B19, influenza, CMV and Epstein-Barr virus appeared linked to several top co-occurrence clusters. While some public TCRs were present in many individuals, most TCR sequences turned up only very rarely across donors. In a later analysis, TCR association rates were found to vary across HLA loci, with the most associated TCRs seen for DRB1 alleles and the fewest for HLA-C alleles. Approximately 18 rarely observed V segments, including chromosome 9 orphons, were excluded from the earlier analysis of 550 to 700 of the donors because counts were too low. An association between a missense DCLRE1C variant and V-gene and J-gene trimming of TCR beta chains was found in a later genetic analysis and replicated in an independent cohort. Broadly in line with IMGT annotations, most TCR beta V segments showed up in productive rearrangements about 90% or about 30% of the time in an earlier analysis of 587 of the donors. A few of the identified cytomegalovirus-associated TCR beta chains were confirmed in vitro to be specific for cytomegalovirus antigens. In a later genetic analysis, fewer N-insertions in productive TCRs were reported among donors in an Asian-associated ancestry cluster than the roughly 700-donor mean. The study listed 164 TCR beta chains as associated with cytomegalovirus. Strong co-occurrence of HLA alleles, especially DR and DQ, made assigning TCR associations to individual alleles difficult. According to a later analysis, most CMV-associated TCR beta chains appeared to be HLA-restricted, and the HLA associations seemed to be driven largely by CMV exposure. A further reported finding was that TCR beta sequences accurately predicted the HLA-A and HLA-B alleles for most subjects in the first cohort. The classifier was reported to diagnose cytomegalovirus status with high specificity and sensitivity in both the original cohort and the validation cohort. Because some donors lacked HLA typing at each locus, the association tests relied only on the typed subset. The only immune exposure information available for the cohort was CMV serostatus.

Library preparation employed the immunoSEQ multiplex PCR assay. The multiplex PCR relied on a mix of 60 forward primers for TCR Vbeta segments and 13 reverse primers for TCR Jbeta segments. A multiplex PCR assay on genomic DNA amplified the CDR3 region of rearranged TCR beta genes. Amplified TCR beta libraries were sequenced as 87-base-pair reads on the Illumina HiSeq System. From the authors' description of their analysis: Across the roughly 640 repertoires, a later analysis counted roughly 77 million unique TCR beta chains, roughly 11 million of which were shared by at least two donors. Raw reads were error-corrected and collapsed into unique sequences by a nearest-neighbor algorithm in which closely related sequences were merged to remove PCR and sequencing errors. To assign V, D and J gene segments, CDR3 sequences were aligned to IMGT reference sequences. For a sequence to be retained, a match of at least six nucleotides was required to both a V gene segment and a J gene segment. A rearrangement was called productive if the CDR3 had no stop codons and remained in frame with V and J, and every other rearrangement was called non-productive. Following IMGT convention, CDR3 was defined as the stretch from the second conserved V-encoded cysteine up to the conserved J-encoded phenylalanine. The earlier analysis of a few hundred of the donors excluded sequences that lacked an unambiguous match to a single V gene segment. In an earlier analysis of almost 600 of the donors, a V segment was called functional when productive rearrangements were above 56.7%, and segregating when the standard deviation between donors exceeded 5%. A statistical classification framework was developed to diagnose cytomegalovirus status using the catalog of TCR beta chain sequences. A later analysis assigned V and J genes by comparing TCR nucleotide sequences with IMGT/GENE-DB human TR gene sequences. In a later analysis, CDR3 sequences and most-parsimonious VDJ recombination scenarios were assigned using the TCRdist pipeline. A later analysis defined each TCR beta chain by its CDR3 amino acid sequence plus V-gene family, and excluded reads lacking a unique V-gene family. In a later analysis, 500 to 700 highly shared, low-generation-probability nucleotide sequences were removed to address suspected cross-contamination and a sequencing artifact. A later analysis calculated a clonal expansion index for each public chain from normalized within-repertoire ranks of inferred template counts. In a later analysis, generation probabilities were computed with a VDJ recombination model fitted to out-of-frame rearrangements, and the resulting probabilities were checked against IGoR. A later analysis scored TCR-TCR, TCR-HLA and TCR-CMV co-occurrence with hypergeometric tests, applying a repertoire-size bias correction to TCR pairs. A later analysis estimated false discovery rates by permuting HLA or CMV assignments 20 times. In a later analysis, co-occurring TCRs were grouped using DBSCAN, and TCRdist sequence similarity was added for clustering within HLA-allele-positive subsets. Repertoires with fewer than 30,000 or more than 120,000 public chains were left out of co-occurrence clustering, as were five repertoires with anomalous nucleotide sharing. The clones in this table, taken by TCRdb from immuneACCESS, are in-frame only. Not every clone is retained; where verified, under half of the shortfall comes from an unresolved V gene, and the cause of the rest is unknown. V, J and clone size are those of that table, while D and trimming were read from the DNA. The sample table holds about 190,000 clones, of which 65% to 85% were seen once. The ten largest clones represent approximately 3.8% of the sample.

Sequencing was performed on PBMCs. The sequence came from a man between 45 and 60 years old in good health and CMV-seronegative.

The DNA sequence is TGTGCCGGGAGGATAGCGGATACGCAGTATTTT. Its amino acids are CAGRIADTQYF. The chain was built from TRBV6-4 and TRBJ2-3; the D segment could be TRBD2, given 6 matching bases. V is pared back by 11 bases and J by 6 bases, with 12 bases lying between the germline termini. The CDR3 starts with the cysteine, ends with the phenylalanine, and has 11 residues. Left in the record is the CDR3 DNA by itself, 33 bases read in frame from the first base. Looking up the germline V gene yields CDR1 MRHNA and CDR2 SNTAGT.